Below, 28 T cell receptor beta chains from the same sample are listed, as sequenced in a study of CD4 T cells in relation to SARS-CoV-2 and coronaviruses. Assay: immunoSEQ multiplex PCR; the TCRdb copy retains only in-frame clones and omits some. The sample comprises about 38,000 clones, over 75% of which are singletons, and approximately 20% rests with the top ten. What these receptors recognize is not known. The sample consisted of memory CD4+ T cells from PBMCs, cultured in vitro. Receptor source: an adult with COVID-19.

The rearrangement links TRBV12-5 to TRBJ1-2; TRBD1 agrees at 7 bases. The germline CDR1 and CDR2 sequences are LGHNT and FRNRAP. Losses at the gene ends were 5 bases for V and 4 bases for J; bases not matched to a gene: 4. The CDR3 totals 13 residues. The chain's CDR3 is CASGRTGTYGYTF. CDR3 DNA: TGTGCTAGTGGTAGGACAGGTACCTATGGCTACACCTTC.

The gene calls are TRBV2 and TRBJ2-1; no definite D call. The CDR3 length is 12 residues. V dropped 5 bases and J dropped 9 bases, with 11 bases sitting between them. Per the germline V gene, CDR1 is SNHLY and CDR2 is FYNNEI. The CDR3 DNA reads TGTGCCAGCAGTTTGGCTTGGGGTGAGCAGTTCTTC. It codes for CASSLAWGEQFF.

This chain links TRBV28 with TRBJ2-2, with a weak D call TRBD1 (6 bases). This CDR3 has 17 amino acids. Trimming took off 3 bases at V and 6 bases at J, with 20 bases between the two ends. Germline V lookup: CDR1 MDHEN, CDR2 SYDVKM. In DNA form, the CDR3 reads TGTGCCAGCAGTTTGTACAGGGATAAATTGGTGGCCGGGGAGCTGTTTTTT. Residues: CASSLYRDKLVAGELFF.

The chain links TRBV4-2 to TRBJ2-6; TRBD1 aligns across 9 bases. The V gene's germline CDR1 is LGHNA and CDR2 YNFKEQ. Trimming cost V 2 bases and J 4 bases; bases outside gene matches: 6. The CDR3 sequence is 17 residues long. This CDR3 is CASSQRDRDWGANVLTF. The DNA of the CDR3 is TGTGCCAGCAGCCAACGGGACAGGGATTGGGGGGCCAACGTCCTGACTTTC.

The chain recombines TRBV25-1 with TRBJ2-7; 7 bases match TRBD2. The trim removed 5 bases at V and 7 bases at J, leaving 8 bases unmatched. CDR3 length equals 13 residues. Germline V gives CDR1 MGHDK, CDR2 SYGVNS. CDR3 bases: TGTGCCAGCAGTTGGGGCGGGAGTCGTGAGCAGTACTTC. Its translation is CASSWGGSREQYF.

The CDR3 DNA sequence: TGTGCCAGCAGGGAGGACGAGTACAATGAGCAGTTCTTC. Its protein product is CASREDEYNEQFF. The chain combines TRBV2 with TRBJ2-1; tentative D call: TRBD2 (5 bases). The CDR3 loop spans 13 amino acids. CDR1 and CDR2 from the germline V gene are SNHLY and FYNNEI. V lost 6 bases and J 4 bases, leaving 10 bases between the germline ends.

This clone was observed a few times. V and J are TRBV7-8 and TRBJ2-5, with 8 positions matching TRBD2. The ends lost 1 base at V and 6 bases at J; junction bases unmatched: 13. CDR3 length equals 17 residues. Germline V gives CDR1 SGHVS, CDR2 FQNEAQ. The CDR3 region is CASSLGFIGRASKTQYF. As DNA, the CDR3 is TGTGCCAGCAGCTTAGGCTTTATCGGGAGGGCCTCTAAGACCCAGTACTTC.

The chain employs TRBV6-6 and TRBJ1-5; 10 bases map to TRBD1. Trimming at V came to 5 bases and at J to 6 bases, leaving 13 bases not matched to a gene. The CDR3 is made up of 17 amino acids. Germline lookup yields CDR1 MNHNY and CDR2 SVGAGI (reference sequence). The CDR3 loop is CASSLGRTGGRIQPQHF. The CDR3 nucleotides read TGTGCCAGCAGTCTGGGACGGACAGGGGGGAGAATTCAGCCCCAGCATTTT.

This clone was seen only a few times. This chain joins TRBV30 and TRBJ2-3; D call uncertain. V dropped 2 bases and J dropped 4 bases, with 10 bases sitting between them. CDR1 is GTSNPN and CDR2 is SVGIG in the germline V gene (reference sequence). The CDR3 contains 13 residues. Here the CDR3 reads CAWSLYEADTQYF. The CDR3 region has the DNA TGTGCCTGGAGTTTATATGAGGCAGATACGCAGTATTTT.

This clone occurred a few times. The chain couples TRBV19 to TRBJ2-7; the match to TRBD1 covers 9 bases. Losses at the gene ends were 3 bases for V and 6 bases for J; bases not matched to a gene: 6. CDR1 and CDR2 from the germline V gene are LNHDA and SQIVND (reference sequence). The CDR3 is 14 amino acids. CDR3 region: CASSMVGQGIEQYF. As DNA, the CDR3 is TGTGCCAGTAGTATGGTCGGACAGGGGATCGAGCAGTACTTC.

The V call is TRBV2, the J call TRBJ1-4; D is perhaps TRBD1 (5 bases). The CDR3 loop spans 12 amino acids. CDR1 SNHLY and CDR2 FYNNEI come from the germline V gene. V lost 5 bases and J 8 bases, leaving 9 bases between the germline ends. The CDR3 DNA reads TGTGCCAGCAGTTGGGACGGGGAAAAACTGTTTTTT. Translating it yields CASSWDGEKLFF.

The rearrangement uses TRBV6-5 and TRBJ2-2; no clear D. Trimming took off 0 bases at V and 4 bases at J, with 6 bases between the two ends. This CDR3 spans 14 amino acids. Germline values: CDR1 MNHEY, CDR2 SVGAGI. The chain's CDR3 is CASSYSIGTGELFF. The CDR3 bases are TGTGCCAGCAGTTACTCGATTGGCACCGGGGAGCTGTTTTTT.

V gene TRBV6-2 or TRBV6-3 combines with J gene TRBJ2-7; D remains ambiguous. The CDR3 sequence is 11 residues long. V was clipped by 5 bases and J by 5 bases, with 7 bases between them. CDR1 MNHEY and CDR2 SVGEGT come from the germline V gene. The CDR3 spells CASSPLDEQYF. The CDR3 bases are TGTGCCAGCAGTCCGCTAGACGAGCAGTACTTC.

The V gene is TRBV5-4, the J gene TRBJ1-3; possible D gene TRBD1, 5 bases. The CDR3 spans 17 residues. Germline lookup yields CDR1 SGHNT and CDR2 YYREEE (reference sequence). Between the trimmed V and J ends, which lost 0 bases and 0 bases, there was a span of 13 bases. The CDR3 here is CASSLEGGRASGNTIYF. As DNA, the CDR3 is TGTGCCAGCAGCTTGGAGGGTGGCAGGGCCTCTGGAAACACCATATATTTT. The full variable domain, with the rest looked up from reference TRBV5-4 and TRBJ1-3, is ETGVTQSPTHLIKTRGQQVTLRCSSQSGHNTVSWYQQALGQGPQFIFQYYREEENGRGNFPPRFSGLQFPNYSSELNVNALELDDSALYLCASSLEGGRASGNTIYFGEGSWLTVV.

This clone was found once. The rearrangement uses TRBV7-2 and TRBJ2-7; D call uncertain. Germline lookup yields CDR1 SGHTA and CDR2 FQGNSA. V shed 0 bases and J shed 3 bases, with 3 bases lying between them. The CDR3 has 12 residues. The DNA for the CDR3 is TGTGCCAGCAGCTTAGCGTTCTACGAGCAGTACTTC. Its translation: CASSLAFYEQYF.

This CDR3 is CASSEERENEQFF. The CDR3, as DNA: TGTGCCAGCAGTGAAGAGCGGGAAAATGAGCAGTTCTTC. The V gene is TRBV2, the J gene TRBJ2-1; TRBD2 matches at 7 bases. The CDR3 has 13 residues. The V and J ends lost 1 base and 7 bases, in that order; junction bases with no gene match: 1. CDR1 is SNHLY and CDR2 is FYNNEI in the germline V gene.

The chain links TRBV15 to TRBJ1-5; TRBD1 matches 7 bases. The CDR3 runs to 16 residues. The junction had 10 bases not matched to a gene; V was cut back by 1 base and J by 7 bases. Germline V gene data show CDR1 as LNHNV and CDR2 as YYDKDF (reference sequence). CDR3 in amino acids: CATSRATNRGRQPQHF. DNA of the CDR3: TGTGCCACCAGCAGAGCCACCAACAGGGGCAGGCAGCCCCAGCATTTT.

This chain links TRBV3-1 (or the pseudogene TRBV3-2) with TRBJ2-1; possible D gene TRBD1, 6 bases. The V end was cut by 5 bases, the J end by 5 bases, with 10 bases between. CDR1 and CDR2 from the germline V gene are LGHDT and YNNKEL (reference sequence). CDR3 length: 13 residues. CDR3 DNA: TGTGCCAGCAGCTTGACAGGCAACAATGAGCAGTTCTTC. This encodes CASSLTGNNEQFF.

The chain combines TRBV28 with TRBJ2-2; D possibly corresponds to TRBD2 (6 bases). The CDR3 is 13 amino acids. V was cut by 6 bases and J by 4 bases, with 9 bases left in between. Looked up from germline, CDR1 is MDHEN and CDR2 is SYDVKM. As DNA, the CDR3 is TGTGCCAGCAGGAGGGACTTCACCGGGGAGCTGTTTTTT. Its translation is CASRRDFTGELFF.

This clone was picked up a small number of times. V usage is TRBV28 and J usage is TRBJ2-1; a weak D match, TRBD1 (6 bases). This CDR3 contains 15 residues. From germline, CDR1 is MDHEN and CDR2 SYDVKM. The V gene lost 5 bases and the J gene lost 9 bases, with 20 bases spanning the gap. CDR3: CASSPGQSSTSEQFF. DNA of the CDR3: TGTGCCAGCAGTCCAGGACAGTCATCTACCAGTGAGCAGTTCTTC. The full variable domain, in which reference TRBV28 and TRBJ2-1 provide the parts outside the CDR3, is DVKVTQSSRYLVKRTGEKVFLECVQDMDHENMFWYRQDPGLGLRLIYFSYDVKMKEKGDIPEGYSVSREKKERFSLILESASTNQTSMYLCASSPGQSSTSEQFFGPGTRLTVL.

The chain is built from TRBV6-5 and TRBJ1-1; D not resolved. The CDR3 extends over 14 amino acids. In germline, CDR1 is MNHEY, CDR2 SVGAGI. V lost 5 bases and J 4 bases, leaving 14 bases between the germline ends. This chain's CDR3 is CASSLGQIGTEAFF. The CDR3 bases are TGTGCCAGCAGTCTAGGGCAGATAGGCACTGAAGCTTTCTTT.

This clone was recorded a few times. The chain uses TRBV3-1 (or the pseudogene TRBV3-2) and TRBJ2-2, with TRBD1 matching over 9 bases. The CDR3 runs to 19 residues. V lost 1 base and J lost 2; bases outside the gene matches: 11. Per the germline V gene, CDR1 is LGHDT and CDR2 is YNNKEL (reference sequence). The CDR3 bases are TGTGCCAGCAGCCAAGTCCCAGGGACAGGGAACTCTAACACCGGGGAGCTGTTTTTT. Encoded protein: CASSQVPGTGNSNTGELFF.

V gene TRBV7-2 combines with J gene TRBJ1-5; D unclear. V was pared by 2 bases and J by 7 bases, with 9 bases between. Germline CDR1 reads SGHTA; CDR2 reads FQGNSA. The CDR3 has 13 amino acids. The CDR3 DNA sequence: TGTGCCAGCAGCTTATTTAGCGACCAGCCCCAGCATTTT. It translates to CASSLFSDQPQHF.

The sample holds one count of this clone. The chain recombines TRBV28 with TRBJ1-2; D ambiguous. This CDR3 comprises 12 residues. From germline, CDR1 is MDHEN and CDR2 SYDVKM. The germline V and J ends were trimmed by 3 bases and 8 bases, with 10 bases remaining between them. CDR3 sequence (DNA): TGTGCCAGCAGTTTCTCTCTAGGGGGCTACACCTTC. As protein: CASSFSLGGYTF.

V gene TRBV24-1 combines with J gene TRBJ2-5; 12 nucleotides align to TRBD2. The V gene end was trimmed by 3 bases and the J gene end by 5 bases; junction bases not matched to a gene: 9. Germline CDR1 reads KGHDR; CDR2 reads SFDVKD. The CDR3 is 17 amino acids. The DNA of the CDR3 is TGTGCCACCAGTGATACCACTAGCGGGAGGCCGTGGGAGACCCAGTACTTC. Amino acid sequence: CATSDTTSGRPWETQYF.

The chain uses TRBV5-4 and TRBJ2-3; the D is unclear. This CDR3 comprises 15 residues. V dropped 4 bases and J dropped 0 bases, with 12 bases sitting between them. Germline V lookup: CDR1 SGHNT, CDR2 YYREEE (reference sequence). The CDR3 sequence: CASSETVSSTDTQYF. The DNA of the CDR3 is TGTGCCAGCAGCGAAACTGTTTCTAGCACAGATACGCAGTATTTT. Variable domain in full (rest from reference TRBV5-4 and TRBJ2-3): ETGVTQSPTHLIKTRGQQVTLRCSSQSGHNTVSWYQQALGQGPQFIFQYYREEENGRGNFPPRFSGLQFPNYSSELNVNALELDDSALYLCASSETVSSTDTQYFGPGTRLTVL.

CDR3 protein: CASSRLGSSYNEQFF. In DNA, the CDR3 is TGTGCCAGCAGTCGACTAGGAAGCTCCTACAATGAGCAGTTCTTC. The V call is TRBV11-2, the J call TRBJ2-1; TRBD2 might be the D (6 bases). The germline V gene has CDR1 SGHAT and CDR2 FQNNGV. Trimming stripped 6 bases from V and 0 bases from J, with 12 bases between. The CDR3 spans 15 residues.

Note on this clone: At the DNA level, this CDR3 is encoded by other sequences in the same sample as well. The V and J genes are TRBV5-1 and TRBJ2-1; TRBD1 matches 9 bases. Unmatched junction bases numbered 4, after V lost 4 bases and J lost 5 bases. Per the germline V gene, CDR1 is SGHRS and CDR2 is YFSETQ. The CDR3 totals 14 residues. CDR3 in DNA: TGCGCCAGCAGCCCGAGACAGGGGGACAATGAGCAGTTCTTC. Translated: CASSPRQGDNEQFF.